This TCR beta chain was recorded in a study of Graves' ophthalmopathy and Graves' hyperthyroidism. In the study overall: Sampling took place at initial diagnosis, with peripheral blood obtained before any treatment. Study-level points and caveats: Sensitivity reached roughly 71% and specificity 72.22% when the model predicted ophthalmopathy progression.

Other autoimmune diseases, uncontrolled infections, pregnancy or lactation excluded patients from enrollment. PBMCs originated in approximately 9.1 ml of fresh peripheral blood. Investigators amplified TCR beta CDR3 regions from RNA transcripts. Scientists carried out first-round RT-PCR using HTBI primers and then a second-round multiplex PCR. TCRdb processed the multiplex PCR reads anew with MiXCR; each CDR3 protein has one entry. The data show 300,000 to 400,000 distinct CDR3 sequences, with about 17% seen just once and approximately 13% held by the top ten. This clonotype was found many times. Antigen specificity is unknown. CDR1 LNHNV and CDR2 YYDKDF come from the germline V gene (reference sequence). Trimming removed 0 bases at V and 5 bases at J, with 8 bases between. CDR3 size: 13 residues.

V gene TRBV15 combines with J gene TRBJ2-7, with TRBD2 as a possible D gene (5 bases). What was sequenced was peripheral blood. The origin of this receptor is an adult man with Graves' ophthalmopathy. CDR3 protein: CATSRETEDEQYF. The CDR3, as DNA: TGTGCCACCAGCAGAGAGACGGAGGACGAGCAGTACTTC.